A selection of T cell receptor beta chains follows, all from one sample in a study of T cell repertoires in cytomegalovirus infection. TCRdb redid the calling of the reads with MiXCR, one entry per CDR3 protein. The data hold fewer than 70,000 distinct CDR3 sequences, with more than 25% observed a single time. These receptors have no identified antigens. Sample: CD8+ T cells from cultured PBMCs, taken from culture after CMV antigen stimulation. The receptor set was obtained from a human donor in good health (CMV status not recorded). Some clones in this sample may be carry-over from other donors' samples. Each CDR3 is given with its conserved first and last residue. Each record gives: CDR3 length, D gene, clone size, V gene, J gene, CDR3 protein, CDR3 DNA. The D gene is left open where the match is weak. Expanded clones get a size class; other rows say once, few or many, or leave the size out.

>13|-|-|TRBV12-3/TRBV12-4|TRBJ2-7
CASSFSGNNEQYF
TGTGCCAGCAGTTTCTCAGGGAACAACGAGCAGTACTTC
>14|-|-|TRBV6-1|TRBJ2-2
CASSPRSSAGELFF
TGTGCCAGCAGCCCGAGGAGTTCCGCCGGGGAGCTGTTTTTT
>14|-|many|TRBV7-2|TRBJ2-7
CASSFDLGEYEQYF
TGTGCCAGCAGCTTCGACCTCGGCGAGTACGAGCAGTACTTC
>14|TRBD2|many|TRBV20-1|TRBJ2-3
CSASLAGLPNTQYF
TGCAGTGCTTCCTTAGCGGGTCTACCCAATACGCAGTATTTT
>16|TRBD1|many|TRBV7-2|TRBJ2-3
CASSSHRTGVPDTQYF
TGTGCCAGCAGCTCCCACAGGACAGGGGTACCAGATACGCAGTATTTT
>14|-|many|TRBV7-9|TRBJ1-5
CASSDGREPQPQHF
TGTGCCAGCAGCGATGGTCGGGAGCCTCAGCCCCAGCATTTT
>19|TRBD2|few|TRBV6-1|TRBJ2-5
CASSVSVEREGHYLETQYF
TGTGCCAGCAGTGTTAGTGTGGAGCGGGAGGGCCATTACCTAGAGACCCAGTACTTC
>14|-|-|TRBV6-5|TRBJ2-2
CASALDGSTGELFF
TGTGCCAGCGCATTGGACGGGAGCACCGGGGAGCTGTTTTTT
>17|TRBD1|few|TRBV27|TRBJ2-1
CASSSPLQGAWGNEQFF
TGTGCCAGCAGTTCCCCCCTTCAGGGGGCTTGGGGTAATGAGCAGTTCTTC
>19|TRBD1|-|TRBV12-3/TRBV12-4|TRBJ2-5
CASSSGTGYTLGVQETQYF
TGTGCCAGCAGTTCCGGGACAGGTTACACGCTTGGGGTCCAAGAGACCCAGTACTTC
>16|TRBD1|many|TRBV2|TRBJ1-4
CASSGTGTAFNEKLFF
TGTGCCAGCAGTGGGACCGGGACAGCCTTTAATGAAAAACTGTTTTTT
>16|-|many|TRBV6-5|TRBJ2-1
CASSLGTGKKNNEQFF
TGTGCCAGCAGTTTGGGGACCGGGAAGAAGAACAATGAGCAGTTCTTC
>15|TRBD1|-|TRBV6-2/TRBV6-3|TRBJ2-5
CASSYSTRGQETQYF
TGTGCCAGCAGTTACTCGACCAGGGGGCAAGAGACCCAGTACTTC
>16|TRBD2|many|TRBV5-1|TRBJ2-3
CASSRRTSSKSDTQYF
TGCGCCAGCAGCCGGAGGACTAGTTCTAAGTCAGATACGCAGTATTTT
>14|-|-|TRBV7-3|TRBJ1-3
CASSSRDSGNTIYF
TGTGCCAGCAGCTCCAGAGACTCTGGAAACACCATATATTTT
>15|-|few|TRBV12-3/TRBV12-4|TRBJ1-2
CASSPRPGGGDGYTF
TGTGCCAGCAGCCCACGGCCGGGCGGGGGCGATGGCTACACCTTC
>15|-|few|TRBV30|TRBJ2-3
CACKPPGLPGDTQYF
TGTGCCTGCAAACCACCGGGACTCCCCGGGGATACGCAGTATTTT
>17|-|-|TRBV20-1|TRBJ1-3
CSARALSGFAGGNTIYF
TGCAGTGCTAGAGCCCTATCAGGATTTGCTGGGGGAAACACCATATATTTT
>14|-|few|TRBV5-6|TRBJ1-4
CASTWRGAREKLFF
TGTGCCAGCACCTGGAGAGGGGCTCGTGAAAAACTGTTTTTT
>15|TRBD1|many|TRBV7-2|TRBJ2-5
CASSPRDRVRETQYF
TGTGCCAGCAGCCCCAGGGACAGGGTTCGGGAGACCCAGTACTTC
>16|-|many|TRBV7-6|TRBJ2-2
CASSPKWDPNSGELFF
TGTGCCAGCAGCCCCAAGTGGGACCCCAATTCTGGGGAGCTGTTTTTT
>16|TRBD1|-|TRBV7-9|TRBJ1-4
CASSLRTGGDNEKLFF
TGTGCCAGCAGCTTACGGACAGGGGGCGATAATGAAAAACTGTTTTTT
>15|-|-|TRBV6-4|TRBJ2-3
CASSEMGDSTDTQYF
TGTGCCAGCAGTGAGATGGGGGATAGCACAGATACGCAGTATTTT
>13|-|-|TRBV20-1|TRBJ1-3
CSARTRVGNAIYF
TGCAGTGCCAGAACTAGGGTCGGAAACGCCATATATTTT
>13|-|many|TRBV7-2|TRBJ2-3
CASSSEGTDTQYF
TGTGCCAGCAGCTCTGAAGGGACAGATACGCAGTATTTT
>17|TRBD2|-|TRBV28|TRBJ2-3
CASSSIVAGRNTDTQYF
TGTGCCAGCAGTTCGATAGTAGCGGGGCGTAACACAGATACGCAGTATTTT
>14|TRBD2|many|TRBV7-2|TRBJ2-7
CASRTGTSGYEQYF
TGTGCCAGCAGAACCGGGACTAGCGGCTACGAGCAGTACTTC
>14|TRBD1|many|TRBV19|TRBJ1-3
CASSRDRALYTIYF
TGTGCCAGTAGTCGGGACAGGGCTTTATACACCATATATTTT
>15|TRBD1|-|TRBV19|TRBJ1-5
CASSPRTGPNQPQHF
TGTGCCAGTAGTCCCCGGACAGGGCCTAATCAGCCCCAGCATTTT
>17|TRBD1|-|TRBV10-3|TRBJ2-7
CAISEGEGTGAFYEQYF
TGTGCCATCAGTGAGGGAGAAGGGACAGGGGCGTTTTACGAGCAGTACTTC
>13|-|few|TRBV19|TRBJ1-1
CASSITRNTEAFF
TGTGCCAGTAGTATAACAAGGAACACTGAAGCTTTCTTT
>15|TRBD2|-|TRBV19|TRBJ2-5
CASSNSGNLQETQYF
TGTGCCAGTAGTAATAGCGGGAACTTACAAGAGACCCAGTACTTC
>17|TRBD1|-|TRBV2|TRBJ1-4
CASSEIRDRATNEKLFF
TGTGCCAGCAGTGAAATCCGGGACAGGGCAACTAATGAAAAACTGTTTTTT
>14|-|-|TRBV7-3|TRBJ2-1
CASSPAGGFNEQFF
TGTGCCAGCAGTCCCGCAGGGGGGTTTAATGAGCAGTTCTTC
>15|-|-|TRBV6-5|TRBJ1-1
CASTGTKLSYSEAFF
TGTGCCAGCACCGGGACGAAATTATCCTATTCTGAAGCTTTCTTT
>12|-|few|TRBV19|TRBJ1-4
CASRGRNEKLFF
TGTGCCAGTAGGGGGAGAAATGAAAAACTGTTTTTT
>14|TRBD1|-|TRBV5-4|TRBJ2-7
CASSSTGNPYEQYF
TGTGCCAGCAGCTCGACAGGGAACCCATACGAGCAGTACTTC
>12|-|few|TRBV28|TRBJ1-5
CASTLRNQPQHF
TGTGCCAGCACTTTGAGAAATCAGCCCCAGCATTTT
>14|TRBD1|-|TRBV4-3|TRBJ1-6
CASSPTGGTSPLHF
TGCGCCAGCAGCCCGACAGGGGGTACTTCACCCCTCCACTTT
>17|-|-|TRBV6-2/TRBV6-3|TRBJ1-4
CASPESKDGPTNEKLFF
TGTGCCAGCCCGGAGAGTAAGGACGGCCCAACTAATGAAAAACTGTTTTTT
>16|-|many|TRBV7-6|TRBJ2-5
CASSLVYAGSQETQYF
TGTGCCAGCAGCTTAGTATACGCTGGCAGCCAAGAGACCCAGTACTTC
>14|-|many|TRBV28|TRBJ2-3
CASSLGVVSDTQYF
TGTGCCAGCAGTTTAGGCGTGGTATCAGATACGCAGTATTTT
>15|-|-|TRBV20-1|TRBJ1-5
CSAREGGYSNQPQHF
TGCAGTGCTAGAGAGGGGGGTTATAGCAATCAGCCCCAGCATTTT
>15|-|-|TRBV27|TRBJ2-3
CASSPTALSTDTQYF
TGTGCCAGCAGTCCGACGGCCTTGAGCACAGATACGCAGTATTTT
>15|-|-|TRBV9|TRBJ2-3
CASSVANSGTDTQYF
TGTGCCAGCAGCGTAGCGAACTCAGGCACAGATACGCAGTATTTT
>14|-|many|TRBV6-1|TRBJ1-4
CASSSGWTNEKLFF
TGTGCCAGCAGCTCAGGGTGGACTAATGAAAAACTGTTTTTT
>17|TRBD1|many|TRBV5-5|TRBJ2-6
CASSQGQGLLGANVLTF
TGTGCCAGCAGCCAGGGACAGGGTTTGCTCGGGGCCAACGTCCTGACTTTC
>16|TRBD2|-|TRBV10-1|TRBJ2-1
CASSLGLAGVSDEQFF
TGCGCCAGCTCCCTTGGACTAGCGGGAGTTTCGGATGAGCAGTTCTTC
>16|TRBD2|-|TRBV11-2|TRBJ2-5
CASSPIAGDFQETQYF
TGTGCCAGCAGCCCGATAGCGGGGGACTTCCAAGAGACCCAGTACTTC